This T cell receptor (beta chain) was obtained from a study of blood T cell repertoires in COVID-19. Study-wide context: In each case, the material was cDNA or gDNA derived from T cells, B-cell-depleted T cells, or PBMCs.

CDR3 length: 12 amino acids. Trimming cost V 6 bases and J 6 bases, with 12 bases left between them. Germline CDR1 KGHSH, CDR2 LQKENI. TCRdb's copy holds only in-frame clones and misses some; the assay was immunoSEQ multiplex PCR. Of about 120,000 clones in the sample, about nine tenths were seen once. Sequencing was done on a sample of peripheral blood. The chain employs TRBV18 and TRBJ2-7; maybe TRBD2 (6 bases). The receptor comes from a human donor with active COVID-19. The donor label of this sample is uncertain. CDR3 bases: TGTGCCAGCTCGCCCGGGACTCTCGAGCAGTACTTC. It translates to CASSPGTLEQYF.